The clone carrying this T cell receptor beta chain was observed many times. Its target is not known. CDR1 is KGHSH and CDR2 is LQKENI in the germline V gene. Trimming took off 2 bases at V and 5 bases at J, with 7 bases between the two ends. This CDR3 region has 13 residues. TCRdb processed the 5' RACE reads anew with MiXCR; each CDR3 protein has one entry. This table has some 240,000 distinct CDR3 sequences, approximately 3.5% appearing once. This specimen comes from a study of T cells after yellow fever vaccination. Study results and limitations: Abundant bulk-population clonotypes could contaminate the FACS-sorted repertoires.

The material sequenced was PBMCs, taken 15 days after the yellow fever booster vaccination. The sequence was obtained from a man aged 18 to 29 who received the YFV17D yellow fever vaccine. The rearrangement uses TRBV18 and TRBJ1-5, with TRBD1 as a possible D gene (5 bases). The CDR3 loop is CASSPGADQPQHF. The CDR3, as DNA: TGTGCCAGCTCACCAGGGGCCGATCAGCCCCAGCATTTT.